The 4 T cell receptor beta chains below all came from one sample that was sequenced in a study of shared clonotypes between healthy human individuals. The table came from immunoSEQ multiplex PCR; TCRdb's copy has only in-frame clones and leaves some out. The data contain about 680,000 clones, about 91% of them singletons. Naive CD8 cells lacked CD45RO, underwent positive selection for CCR7 and left out terminally differentiated effector memory CD45RA+ cells. The sequenced sample was naive CD8+ T cells sorted from blood. These receptors all stem from a man aged 25-45 years in good health.

A remark on this clone: The same CDR3 arises from other DNA sequences in this sample as well. This rearrangement joins TRBV6-1 to TRBJ2-7; TRBD1 matches at 12 bases. Germline-derived CDR1 and CDR2 are MNHNS and SASEGT. The CDR3 extends over 14 amino acids. V shed 6 bases and J 6 bases; nucleotides not matched to a gene: 6. The DNA of the CDR3 is TGTGCCAGCAGGTCCGGGACAGGGGGCCTCGAGCAGTACTTC. Its translation is CASRSGTGGLEQYF.

The J gene is TRBJ2-5, the V gene TRBV9; TRBD1 might be the D (5 bases). This CDR3 has 15 residues. V lost 0 bases, J lost 5 bases, and 14 bases lay in between. Germline CDR1 and CDR2: SGDLS and YYNGEE. The DNA of the CDR3 is TGTGCCAGCAGCGTAGTTGGCAGGGTGGTGGAGACCCAGTACTTC. Amino acid sequence: CASSVVGRVVETQYF.

V and J are TRBV5-6 and TRBJ2-2, with 10 bases fitting TRBD2. The CDR3 contains 16 residues. The germline CDR1 and CDR2 sequences are SGHDT and YYEEEE. With 0 bases clipped from V and 4 bases from J, the junction kept 3 bases outside the gene matches. DNA of the CDR3: TGTGCCAGCAGCTTGGAGGCTAGCGGGGGCACCGGGGAGCTGTTTTTT. Protein product: CASSLEASGGTGELFF.

In the case of this clone: The same CDR3 arises from other DNA sequences in this sample as well. V gene TRBV27 combines with J gene TRBJ2-1; 13 nucleotides align to TRBD2. The V gene end was trimmed by 4 bases and the J gene end by 5 bases; junction bases not matched to a gene: 5. The CDR3 spans 16 residues. Looked up from germline, CDR1 is MNHEY and CDR2 is SMNVEV (reference sequence). The CDR3 DNA follows: TGTGCCAGCAGTTCCGGACTAGCGGGAGTTAACAATGAGCAGTTCTTC. Translated, it gives CASSSGLAGVNNEQFF.